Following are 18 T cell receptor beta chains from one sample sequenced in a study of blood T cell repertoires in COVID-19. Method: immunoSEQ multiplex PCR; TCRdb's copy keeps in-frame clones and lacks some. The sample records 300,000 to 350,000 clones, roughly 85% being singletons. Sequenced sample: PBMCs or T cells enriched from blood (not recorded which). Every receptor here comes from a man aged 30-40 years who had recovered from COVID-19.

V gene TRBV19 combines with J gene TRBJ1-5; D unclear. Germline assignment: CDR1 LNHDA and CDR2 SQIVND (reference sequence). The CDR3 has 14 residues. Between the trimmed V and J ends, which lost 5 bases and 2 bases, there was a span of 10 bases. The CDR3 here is CASSFGWGNQPQHF. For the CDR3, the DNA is TGTGCCAGTAGTTTCGGGTGGGGCAATCAGCCCCAGCATTTT.

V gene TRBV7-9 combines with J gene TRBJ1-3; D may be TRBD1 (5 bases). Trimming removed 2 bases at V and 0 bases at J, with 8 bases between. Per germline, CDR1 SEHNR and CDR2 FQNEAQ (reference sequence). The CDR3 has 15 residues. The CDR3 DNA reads TGTGCCAGCAGCTTACAGGGAAACTCTGGAAACACCATATATTTT. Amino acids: CASSLQGNSGNTIYF.

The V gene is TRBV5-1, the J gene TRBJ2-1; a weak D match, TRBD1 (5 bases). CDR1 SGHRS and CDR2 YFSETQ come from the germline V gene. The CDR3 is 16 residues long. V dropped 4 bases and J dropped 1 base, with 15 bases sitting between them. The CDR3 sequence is CASSDKDTVSYNEQFF. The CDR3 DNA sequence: TGCGCCAGCAGCGACAAGGACACCGTGTCCTACAATGAGCAGTTCTTC.

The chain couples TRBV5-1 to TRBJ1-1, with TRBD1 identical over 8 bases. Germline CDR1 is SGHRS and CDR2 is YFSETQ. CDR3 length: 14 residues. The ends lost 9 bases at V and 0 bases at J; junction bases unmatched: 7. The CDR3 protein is CATRTGTMNTEAFF. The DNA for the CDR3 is TGCGCCACCAGGACAGGGACCATGAACACTGAAGCTTTCTTT.

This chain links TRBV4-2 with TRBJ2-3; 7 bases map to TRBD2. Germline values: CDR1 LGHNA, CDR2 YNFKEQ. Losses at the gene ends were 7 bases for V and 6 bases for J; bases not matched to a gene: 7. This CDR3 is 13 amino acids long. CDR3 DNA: TGTGCCAGCACTAACGGGGGGTCGGATACGCAGTATTTT. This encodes CASTNGGSDTQYF.

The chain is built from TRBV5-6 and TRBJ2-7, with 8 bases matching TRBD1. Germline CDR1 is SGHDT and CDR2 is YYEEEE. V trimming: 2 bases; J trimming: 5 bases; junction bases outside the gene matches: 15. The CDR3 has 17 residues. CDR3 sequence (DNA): TGTGCCAGCAGCTTTCCGGGGACAGGACGGCGAAATGACGAGCAGTACTTC. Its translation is CASSFPGTGRRNDEQYF.

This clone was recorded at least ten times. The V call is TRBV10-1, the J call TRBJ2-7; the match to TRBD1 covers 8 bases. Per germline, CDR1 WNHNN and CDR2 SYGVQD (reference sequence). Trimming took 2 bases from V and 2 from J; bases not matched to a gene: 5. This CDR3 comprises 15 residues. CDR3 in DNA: TGCGCCAGCAGTGAGGCCGCAGGGGGCCCCTACGAGCAGTACTTC. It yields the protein CASSEAAGGPYEQYF.

The CDR3 nucleotides read TGTGCCAGCAGCTTGACAGGTTCTGAGGGCTACACCTTC. Amino acids: CASSLTGSEGYTF. The chain employs TRBV7-9 and TRBJ1-2, with a weak D call TRBD1 (6 bases). V was trimmed by 3 bases and J by 8 bases, leaving 13 bases between them. This CDR3 region has 13 residues. Germline loops: CDR1 SEHNR, CDR2 FQNEAQ (reference sequence).

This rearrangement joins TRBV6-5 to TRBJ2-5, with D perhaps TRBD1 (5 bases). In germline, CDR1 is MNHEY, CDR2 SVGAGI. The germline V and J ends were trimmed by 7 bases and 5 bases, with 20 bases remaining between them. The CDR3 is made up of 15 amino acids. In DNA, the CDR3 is TGTGCCAGCACCCCAACAGGCCCTGCTGTGGAGACCCAGTACTTC. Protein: CASTPTGPAVETQYF.

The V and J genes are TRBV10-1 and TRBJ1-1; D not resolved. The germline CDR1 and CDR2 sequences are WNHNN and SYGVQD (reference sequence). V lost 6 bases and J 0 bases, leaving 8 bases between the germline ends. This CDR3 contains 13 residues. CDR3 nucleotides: TGCGCCAGCAGGGCTGCGGTGAACACTGAAGCTTTCTTT. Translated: CASRAAVNTEAFF.

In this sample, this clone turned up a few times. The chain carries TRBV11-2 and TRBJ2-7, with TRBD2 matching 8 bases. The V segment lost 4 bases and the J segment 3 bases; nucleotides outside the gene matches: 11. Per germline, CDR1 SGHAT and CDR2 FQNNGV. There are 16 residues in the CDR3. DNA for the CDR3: TGTGCCAGCAGCTCGCTGTTCCGGGGGGGTATCTACGAGCAGTACTTC. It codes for CASSSLFRGGIYEQYF.

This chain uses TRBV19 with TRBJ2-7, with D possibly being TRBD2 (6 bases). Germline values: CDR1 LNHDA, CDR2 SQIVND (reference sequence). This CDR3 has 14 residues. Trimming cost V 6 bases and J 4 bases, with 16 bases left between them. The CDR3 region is CASSSGGVAYEQYF. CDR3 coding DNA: TGTGCCAGTAGCTCTGGCGGGGTAGCTTACGAGCAGTACTTC.

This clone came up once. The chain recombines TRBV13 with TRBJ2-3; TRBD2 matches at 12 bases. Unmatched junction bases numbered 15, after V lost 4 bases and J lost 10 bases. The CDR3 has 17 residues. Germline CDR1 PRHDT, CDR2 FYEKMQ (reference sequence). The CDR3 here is CASSSTLAGGPRAPQYF. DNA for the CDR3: TGTGCCAGCAGCTCCACACTAGCGGGGGGACCGAGGGCCCCGCAGTATTTT.

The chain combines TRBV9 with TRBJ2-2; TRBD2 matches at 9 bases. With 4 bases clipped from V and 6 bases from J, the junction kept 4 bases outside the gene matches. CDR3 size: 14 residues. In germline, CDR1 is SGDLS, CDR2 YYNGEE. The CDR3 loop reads CASSRTSVAGELFF. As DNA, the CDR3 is TGTGCCAGCAGCAGGACTAGCGTGGCCGGGGAGCTGTTTTTT.

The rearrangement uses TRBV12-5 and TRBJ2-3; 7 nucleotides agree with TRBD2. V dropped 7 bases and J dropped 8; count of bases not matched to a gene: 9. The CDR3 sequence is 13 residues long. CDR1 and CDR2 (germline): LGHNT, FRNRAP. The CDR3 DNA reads TGTGCTAGTGCCTACGGAGGCGGGGGTACGCAGTATTTT. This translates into CASAYGGGGTQYF.

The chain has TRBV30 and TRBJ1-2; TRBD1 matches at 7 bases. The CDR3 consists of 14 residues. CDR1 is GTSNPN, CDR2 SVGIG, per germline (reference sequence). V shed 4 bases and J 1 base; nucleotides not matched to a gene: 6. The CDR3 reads CAWIRTGYNYGYTF. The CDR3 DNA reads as TGTGCCTGGATTAGGACAGGCTATAACTATGGCTACACCTTC.

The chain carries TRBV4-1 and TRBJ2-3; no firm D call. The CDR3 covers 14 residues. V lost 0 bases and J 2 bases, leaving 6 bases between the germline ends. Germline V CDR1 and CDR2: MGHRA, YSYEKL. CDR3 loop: CASSQDGHTDTQYF. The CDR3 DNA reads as TGCGCCAGCAGCCAAGATGGCCACACAGATACGCAGTATTTT.

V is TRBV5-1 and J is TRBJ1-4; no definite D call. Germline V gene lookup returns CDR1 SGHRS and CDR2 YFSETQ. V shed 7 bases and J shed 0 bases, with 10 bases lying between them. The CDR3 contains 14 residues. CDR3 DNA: TGCGCCAGCTCCCGGTATTCAACTAATGAAAAACTGTTTTTT. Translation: CASSRYSTNEKLFF. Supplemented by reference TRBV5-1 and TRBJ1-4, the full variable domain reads KAGVTQTPRYLIKTRGQQVTLSCSPISGHRSVSWYQQTPGQGLQFLFEYFSETQRNKGNFPGRFSGRQFSNSRSEMNVSTLELGDSALYLCASSRYSTNEKLFFGSGTQLSVL.